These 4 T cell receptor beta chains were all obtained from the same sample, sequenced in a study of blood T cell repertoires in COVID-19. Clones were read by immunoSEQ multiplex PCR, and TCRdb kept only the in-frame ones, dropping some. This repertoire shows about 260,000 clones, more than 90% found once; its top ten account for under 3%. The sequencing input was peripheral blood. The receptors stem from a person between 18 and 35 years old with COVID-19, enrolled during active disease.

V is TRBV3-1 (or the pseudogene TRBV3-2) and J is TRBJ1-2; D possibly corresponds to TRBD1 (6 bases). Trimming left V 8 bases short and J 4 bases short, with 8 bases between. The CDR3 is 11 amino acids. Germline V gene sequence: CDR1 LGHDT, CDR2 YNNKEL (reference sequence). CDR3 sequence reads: CASRDIYGYTF. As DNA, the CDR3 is TGTGCCAGCCGGGACATCTATGGCTACACCTTC.

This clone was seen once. Here the CDR3 reads CASSPPRREFQETQYF. In nucleotides, the CDR3 is TGTGCCAGCAGCCCCCCGCGAAGGGAGTTCCAAGAGACCCAGTACTTC. V and J are TRBV14 and TRBJ2-5, with D tentatively TRBD2 (5 bases). Trimming cost V 4 bases and J 1 base, with 16 bases left between them. This CDR3 region has 16 residues. The V gene's germline CDR1 is SGHDN and CDR2 FVKESK.

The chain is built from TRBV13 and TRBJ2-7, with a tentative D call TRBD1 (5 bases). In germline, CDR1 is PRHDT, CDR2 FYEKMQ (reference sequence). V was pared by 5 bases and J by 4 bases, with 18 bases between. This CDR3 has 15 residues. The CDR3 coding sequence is TGTGCCAGCAGCGCCCAAAACACCCCAGGGTACGAGCAGTACTTC. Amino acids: CASSAQNTPGYEQYF.

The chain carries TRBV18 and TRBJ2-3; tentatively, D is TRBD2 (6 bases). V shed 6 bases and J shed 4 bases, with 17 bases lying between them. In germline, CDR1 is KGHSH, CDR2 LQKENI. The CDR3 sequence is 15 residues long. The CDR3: CASSPGTQSADTQYF. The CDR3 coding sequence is TGTGCCAGCTCCCCAGGGACTCAAAGTGCAGATACGCAGTATTTT.